One and the same sample provided the 20 T cell receptor beta chains below, sequenced in a study of T cells after yellow fever vaccination. TCRdb ran MiXCR on the 5' RACE reads and lists one entry per CDR3 protein. The sample yields about 500,000 distinct CDR3 sequences, less than 20% seen once. This specimen was PBMCs, taken 4 to 6 days after the first yellow fever vaccination. The receptors were sampled from a man aged 18-30 years who received the YFV17D yellow fever vaccine.

This clonotype was counted only a few times. The chain recombines TRBV11-2 with TRBJ1-2, with D unresolved. Germline V gene sequence: CDR1 SGHAT, CDR2 FQNNGV. The CDR3 has 18 amino acids. V was pared by 1 base and J by 2 bases, with 20 bases between. CDR3: CASSLGIMIEARNYGYTF. The DNA of the CDR3 is TGTGCCAGCAGCTTAGGAATTATGATAGAGGCTCGAAACTATGGCTACACCTTC.

The chain uses TRBV12-3 or TRBV12-4 and TRBJ2-7; the match to TRBD1 covers 7 bases. The V segment lost 3 bases and the J segment 1 base; nucleotides outside the gene matches: 12. This CDR3 region has 17 residues. CDR3 DNA: TGTGCCAGCAGTTTTCGACAGGGCTTATCTATATCCTACGAGCAGTACTTC. Protein product: CASSFRQGLSISYEQYF.

This clonotype appeared a few times. The chain is built from TRBV15 and TRBJ2-3; 8 bases are shared with TRBD1. The germline CDR1 and CDR2 sequences are LNHNV and YYDKDF (reference sequence). This CDR3 spans 17 amino acids. With 5 bases clipped from V and 10 bases from J, the junction kept 20 bases outside the gene matches. The DNA of the CDR3 is TGTGCCACCAGCGGAGCTTGGGGGCAGGGGGCATTGGCATCGCAGTATTTT. This sequence encodes CATSGAWGQGALASQYF.

The V gene is TRBV6-5, the J gene TRBJ2-2; no clear D gene. V lost 0 bases to trimming and J lost 1 base, with 6 bases between them. The V gene's germline CDR1 is MNHEY and CDR2 SVGAGI. CDR3 length: 15 residues. The CDR3 loop reads CASSYSIGNTGELFF. The CDR3, as DNA: TGTGCCAGCAGTTACTCGATCGGGAACACCGGGGAGCTGTTTTTT.

The CDR3 here is CASSSPAAADTQYF. CDR3 DNA sequence: TGTGCCAGCAGCTCCCCCGCGGCGGCAGATACGCAGTATTTT. The rearrangement joins TRBV7-2 to TRBJ2-3; the D is unclear. V was pared by 4 bases and J by 4 bases, with 12 bases between. This CDR3 region has 14 residues. Germline V CDR1 and CDR2: SGHTA, FQGNSA.

The genes are TRBV3-1 and TRBJ2-3; possibly TRBD2 for D (6 bases). Germline V gene lookup returns CDR1 LGHDT and CDR2 YNNKEL (reference sequence). The germline V and J ends were trimmed by 7 bases and 3 bases, with 14 bases remaining between them. The CDR3 extends over 14 amino acids. In DNA form, the CDR3 reads TGTGCCAGCAACCAGGAGGGAGTGACAGATACGCAGTATTTT. Protein sequence: CASNQEGVTDTQYF.

This chain uses TRBV28 with TRBJ1-3; D might be TRBD1 (5 bases). The CDR3 runs to 16 residues. Germline assignment: CDR1 MDHEN and CDR2 SYDVKM. V was trimmed by 1 base and J by 0 bases, leaving 10 bases between them. The CDR3 is CASSLSLGGSGNTIYF. The CDR3 DNA sequence: TGTGCCAGCAGTTTATCGCTTGGGGGCTCTGGAAACACCATATATTTT.

This clonotype was observed a few times. The CDR3 DNA reads TGTGCCAGCAGTTACTCAATAGCGGGGGACTACGAGCAGTACGTC. Its translation: CASSYSIAGDYEQYV. This chain connects TRBV6-5 to TRBJ2-7; TRBD2 aligns across 9 bases. CDR1 is MNHEY, CDR2 SVGAGI, per germline. With V trimmed by 0 bases and J by 3 bases, 3 bases remained unmatched. This CDR3 is 15 amino acids long.

J is TRBJ2-2 and V is TRBV20-1; the D gene is possibly TRBD1 (6 bases). V lost 6 bases, J lost 1 base, and 12 bases lay in between. The CDR3 loop spans 14 amino acids. From germline, CDR1 is DFQATT and CDR2 SNEGSKA (reference sequence). The CDR3 DNA follows: TGCAGTGCCGTAATGGGACAGAACACCGGGGAGCTGTTTTTT. It encodes CSAVMGQNTGELFF.

The sample holds a few counts of this clonotype. J is TRBJ1-1 and V is TRBV12-3 or TRBV12-4, with 8 bases lining up with TRBD1. V lost 1 base and J lost 3; bases outside the gene matches: 1. There are 14 residues in the CDR3. This CDR3 reads CASSLGDRYTEAFF. CDR3 nucleotides: TGTGCCAGCAGTTTAGGGGACAGGTACACTGAAGCTTTCTTT.

The genes are TRBV30 and TRBJ1-2; D call uncertain. Trimming cost V 0 bases and J 6 bases, with 11 bases left between them. Looked up from germline, CDR1 is GTSNPN and CDR2 is SVGIG (reference sequence). This CDR3 has 13 amino acids. The CDR3, as DNA: TGTGCCTGGAGTGTAGGCTATGGTGATGGCTACACCTTC. Its translation: CAWSVGYGDGYTF.

The rearrangement links TRBV29-1 to TRBJ2-1; TRBD1 is a possible D gene (5 bases). Germline V gene data show CDR1 as SQVTM and CDR2 as ANQGSEA. The CDR3 contains 14 residues. V lost 4 bases, J lost 5 bases, and 15 bases lay in between. CDR3: CSVVEGAANNEQFF. The CDR3 nucleotides read TGCAGCGTTGTGGAAGGGGCTGCGAACAATGAGCAGTTCTTC.

The sample holds a few counts of this clonotype. This chain joins TRBV6-1 and TRBJ2-1; TRBD2 aligns across 13 bases. Germline V lookup: CDR1 MNHNS, CDR2 SASEGT. Losses at the gene ends were 6 bases for V and 9 bases for J; bases not matched to a gene: 5. The CDR3 consists of 14 residues. The CDR3 coding sequence is TGTGCCAGCAGGACTAGCGGGGGGAACGGTGAGCAGTTCTTC. As protein: CASRTSGGNGEQFF.

This clonotype was seen only a few times. The rearrangement uses TRBV7-8 and TRBJ2-7; TRBD2 aligns across 8 bases. The CDR3 sequence is 16 residues long. Germline assignment: CDR1 SGHVS and CDR2 FQNEAQ. Trimming removed 5 bases from V and 0 bases from J; junction bases left unmatched: 9. The CDR3 loop reads CASSNMRGESSYEQYF. The CDR3 DNA reads TGTGCCAGCAGCAACATGCGGGGGGAAAGCTCCTACGAGCAGTACTTC.

Only a few counts were recorded for this clonotype. The J gene is TRBJ1-1, the V gene TRBV10-3; D is unclear. Between the trimmed V and J ends, which lost 4 bases and 0 bases, there was a span of 6 bases. The germline V gene encodes CDR1 ENHRY and CDR2 SYGVKD. The CDR3 is 13 residues long. The CDR3 nucleotides read TGTGCCATCAGTGGACATATGAACACTGAAGCTTTCTTT. It translates to CAISGHMNTEAFF.

The chain recombines TRBV20-1 with TRBJ2-1; TRBD2 matches 11 bases. CDR3 length equals 16 residues. V shed 0 bases, J shed 6 bases, and the junction held 7 bases outside the gene matches. Germline loops: CDR1 DFQATT, CDR2 SNEGSKA (reference sequence). CDR3: CSARDWSSGGFNEQFF. Written as DNA, the CDR3 is TGCAGTGCTAGAGACTGGTCTAGCGGGGGGTTCAATGAGCAGTTCTTC.

This clonotype has a handful of counts. The chain is built from TRBV4-2 and TRBJ1-2; TRBD1 aligns across 8 bases. The CDR3 spans 15 residues. The trim removed 0 bases at V and 4 bases at J, leaving 4 bases unmatched. Germline V gene sequence: CDR1 LGHNA, CDR2 YNFKEQ. Written as DNA, the CDR3 is TGTGCCAGCAGCCAAGAGTGGACAGGGACCTATGGCTACACCTTC. Its protein is CASSQEWTGTYGYTF.

The chain employs TRBV14 and TRBJ1-3, with no clear D. V was trimmed by 4 bases and J by 7 bases, leaving 14 bases between them. Germline loops: CDR1 SGHDN, CDR2 FVKESK. This CDR3 has 14 amino acids. CDR3 in amino acids: CASSLTRMGNTIYF. DNA for the CDR3: TGTGCCAGCAGCCTTACAAGGATGGGGAACACCATATATTTT.

This chain's CDR3 is CASSLDPREDTIYF. The DNA of the CDR3 is TGTGCCAGCAGCTTGGATCCCAGGGAGGACACCATATATTTT. The genes are TRBV5-4 and TRBJ1-3; TRBD1 might be the D (5 bases). V was cut by 0 bases and J by 8 bases, with 12 bases left in between. Germline loops: CDR1 SGHNT, CDR2 YYREEE (reference sequence). The CDR3 is 14 amino acids.

This clonotype appeared a few times. This chain joins TRBV11-2 and TRBJ2-5; TRBD2 agrees at 8 bases. J lost 5 bases, V lost 1 base, and 3 bases had no gene match. CDR1 is SGHAT and CDR2 is FQNNGV in the germline V gene. The CDR3 contains 14 residues. CDR3 coding DNA: TGTGCCAGCAGCTTAGTAGCGGGGAGCGAGACCCAGTACTTC. This sequence encodes CASSLVAGSETQYF.